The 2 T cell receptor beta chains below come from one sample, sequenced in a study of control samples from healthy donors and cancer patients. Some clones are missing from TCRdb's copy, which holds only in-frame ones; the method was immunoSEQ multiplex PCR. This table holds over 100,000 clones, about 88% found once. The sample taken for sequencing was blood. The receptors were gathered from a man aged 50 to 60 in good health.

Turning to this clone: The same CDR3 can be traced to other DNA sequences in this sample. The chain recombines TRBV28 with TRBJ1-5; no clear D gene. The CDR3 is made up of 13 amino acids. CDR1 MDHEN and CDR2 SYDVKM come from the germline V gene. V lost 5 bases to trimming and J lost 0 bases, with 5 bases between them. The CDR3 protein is CASSLDSNQPQHF. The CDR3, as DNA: TGTGCCAGCAGTCTCGATAGCAATCAGCCCCAGCATTTT.

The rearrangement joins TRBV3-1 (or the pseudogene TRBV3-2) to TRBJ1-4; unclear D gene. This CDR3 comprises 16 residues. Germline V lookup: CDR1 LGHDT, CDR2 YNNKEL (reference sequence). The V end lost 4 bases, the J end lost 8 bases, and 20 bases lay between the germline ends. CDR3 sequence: CASSPFGEGGYEKLFF. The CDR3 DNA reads TGTGCCAGCAGCCCCTTTGGCGAAGGAGGATACGAAAAACTGTTTTTT.